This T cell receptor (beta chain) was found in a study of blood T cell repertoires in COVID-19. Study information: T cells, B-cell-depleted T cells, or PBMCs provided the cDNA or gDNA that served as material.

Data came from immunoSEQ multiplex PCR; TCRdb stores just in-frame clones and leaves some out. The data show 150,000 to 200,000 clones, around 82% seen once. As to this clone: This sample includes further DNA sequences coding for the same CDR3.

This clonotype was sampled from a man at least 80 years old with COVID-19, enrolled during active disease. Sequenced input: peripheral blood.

The CDR3 reads CASSLGQVYGYTF. The CDR3, as DNA: TGTGCCAGCAGTTTAGGACAGGTTTATGGCTACACCTTC. The V call is TRBV12-3 or TRBV12-4, the J call TRBJ1-2; TRBD1 is a possible D gene (6 bases). V was shortened by 1 base and J by 5 bases, with 8 bases between the two germline ends. This CDR3 is 13 amino acids long.